This T cell receptor (beta chain) came from a study of T cell responses to AZD1222 COVID-19 vaccine. This table comes from immunoSEQ multiplex PCR, and its TCRdb copy is limited to in-frame clones, with some not included. This table has approximately 100,000 clones, roughly nine tenths appearing once. V was shortened by 6 bases and J by 2 bases, with 8 bases between the two germline ends. The CDR3 contains 12 residues. Germline CDR1 SGHTA, CDR2 FQGNSA. The genes are TRBV7-2 and TRBJ2-7; D not certain. The starting material was peripheral blood, obtained on day 0 of AZD1222 vaccination. This TCR was sampled from an adult in good health. This CDR3 reads CASSSVTYEQYF. The CDR3 DNA is TGTGCCAGCAGTTCCGTAACCTACGAGCAGTACTTC.